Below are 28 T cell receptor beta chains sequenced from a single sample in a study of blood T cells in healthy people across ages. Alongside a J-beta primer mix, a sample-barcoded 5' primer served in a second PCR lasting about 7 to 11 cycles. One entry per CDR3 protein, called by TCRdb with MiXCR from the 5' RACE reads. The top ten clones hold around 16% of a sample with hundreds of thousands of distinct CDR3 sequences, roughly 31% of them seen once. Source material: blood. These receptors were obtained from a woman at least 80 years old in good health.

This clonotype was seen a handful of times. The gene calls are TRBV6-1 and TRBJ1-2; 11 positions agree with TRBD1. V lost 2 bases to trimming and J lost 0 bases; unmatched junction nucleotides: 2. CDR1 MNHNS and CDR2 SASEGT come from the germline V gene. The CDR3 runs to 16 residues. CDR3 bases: TGTGCCAGCAGTGAATGGACAGGGGGCTCTAACTATGGCTACACCTTC. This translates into CASSEWTGGSNYGYTF.

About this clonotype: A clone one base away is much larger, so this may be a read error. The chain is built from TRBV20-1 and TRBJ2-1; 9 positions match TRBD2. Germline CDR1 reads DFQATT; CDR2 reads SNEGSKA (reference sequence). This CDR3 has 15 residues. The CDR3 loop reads CSARVGGGDYNGQFF. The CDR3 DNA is TGCAGTGCTAGGGTTGGCGGGGGGGATTACAATGGGCAGTTCTTC.

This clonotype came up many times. CDR3 in DNA: TGTGCCAGCAGTGACTCCGCGGGGGATGATACGCAGTATTTT. As protein: CASSDSAGDDTQYF. This sequence joins TRBV6-4 and TRBJ2-3, with TRBD2 matching 7 bases. The V gene end was trimmed by 0 bases and the J gene end by 6 bases; junction bases not matched to a gene: 3. The germline V gene encodes CDR1 MRHNA and CDR2 SNTAGT. The CDR3 has 14 amino acids.

In DNA, the CDR3 is TGTGCCAGCAGTTTGGAACAGGGTAGAATGGAGACCCAGTACTTC. It translates to CASSLEQGRMETQYF. This rearrangement joins TRBV28 to TRBJ2-5; TRBD1 might be the D (6 bases). CDR1 is MDHEN and CDR2 is SYDVKM in the germline V gene. This CDR3 spans 15 amino acids. Trimming took 3 bases from V and 5 from J, leaving 16 bases between them.

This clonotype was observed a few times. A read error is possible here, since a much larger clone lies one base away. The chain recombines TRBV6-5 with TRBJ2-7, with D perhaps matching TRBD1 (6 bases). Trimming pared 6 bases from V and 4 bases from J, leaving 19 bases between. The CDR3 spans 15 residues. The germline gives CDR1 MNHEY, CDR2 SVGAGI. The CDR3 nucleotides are TGTGCCAGCAGGAGACCCGAGACAGGCCTATACGAGCAGTACTTC. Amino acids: CASRRPETGLYEQYF.

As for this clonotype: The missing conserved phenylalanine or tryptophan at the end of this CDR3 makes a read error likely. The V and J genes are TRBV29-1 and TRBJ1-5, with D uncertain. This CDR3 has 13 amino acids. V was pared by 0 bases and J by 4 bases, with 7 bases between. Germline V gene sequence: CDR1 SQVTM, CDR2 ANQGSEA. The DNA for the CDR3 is TGCAGCGTTGAAGAGGCAGGAAATCAGCCCCAGCATTGT. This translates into CSVEEAGNQPQHC.

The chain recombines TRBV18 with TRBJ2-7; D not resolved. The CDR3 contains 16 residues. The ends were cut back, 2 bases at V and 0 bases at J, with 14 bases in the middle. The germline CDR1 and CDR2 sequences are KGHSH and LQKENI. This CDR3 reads CASSPFLGSSSYEQYF. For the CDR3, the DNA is TGTGCCAGCTCACCATTCCTAGGGTCGAGCTCCTACGAGCAGTACTTC.

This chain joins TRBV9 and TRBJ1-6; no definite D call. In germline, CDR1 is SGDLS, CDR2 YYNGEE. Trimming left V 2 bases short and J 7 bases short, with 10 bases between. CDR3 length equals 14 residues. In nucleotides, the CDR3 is TGTGCCAGCAGCGTCCGGGAGTCGAATTCACCCCTCCACTTT. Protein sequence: CASSVRESNSPLHF.

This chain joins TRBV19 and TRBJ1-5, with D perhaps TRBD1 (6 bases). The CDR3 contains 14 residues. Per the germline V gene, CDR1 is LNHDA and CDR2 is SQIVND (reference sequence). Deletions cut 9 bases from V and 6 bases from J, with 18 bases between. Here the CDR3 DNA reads TGTGCCAGGACTACAGGGAGGTCAGGTCAGCCCCAGCATTTT. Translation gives CARTTGRSGQPQHF. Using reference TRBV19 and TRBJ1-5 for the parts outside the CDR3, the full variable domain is DGGITQSPKYLFRKEGQNVTLSCEQNLNHDAMYWYRQDPGQGLRLIYYSQIVNDFQKGDIAEGYSVSREKKESFPLTVTSAQKNPTAFYLCARTTGRSGQPQHFGDGTRLSIL.

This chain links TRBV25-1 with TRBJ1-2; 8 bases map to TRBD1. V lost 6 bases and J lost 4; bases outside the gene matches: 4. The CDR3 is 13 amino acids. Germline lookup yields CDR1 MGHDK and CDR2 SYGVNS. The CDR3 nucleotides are TGTGCCAGCAGAAGCACAGGGGGCTATGGCTACACCTTC. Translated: CASRSTGGYGYTF.

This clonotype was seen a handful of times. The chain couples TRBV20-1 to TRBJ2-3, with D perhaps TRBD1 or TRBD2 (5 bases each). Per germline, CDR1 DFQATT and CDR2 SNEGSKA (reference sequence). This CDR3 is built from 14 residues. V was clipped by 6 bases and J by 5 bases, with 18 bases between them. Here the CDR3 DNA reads TGCAGTGCGGGGGACCGCGGTGGGGGAGATACGCAGTATTTT. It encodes CSAGDRGGGDTQYF.

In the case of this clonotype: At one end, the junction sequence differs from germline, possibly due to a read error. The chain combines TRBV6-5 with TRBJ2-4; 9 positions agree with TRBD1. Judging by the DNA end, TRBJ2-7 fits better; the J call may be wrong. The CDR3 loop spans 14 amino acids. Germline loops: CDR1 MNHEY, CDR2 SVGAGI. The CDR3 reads CVSSPGQGRYEQYF. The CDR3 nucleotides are TGTGTCAGCAGCCCGGGACAGGGCCGTTACGAGCAGTACTTC.

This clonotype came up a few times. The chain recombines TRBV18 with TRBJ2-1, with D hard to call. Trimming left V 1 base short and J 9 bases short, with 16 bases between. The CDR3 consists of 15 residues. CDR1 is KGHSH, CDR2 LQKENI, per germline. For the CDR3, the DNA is TGTGCCAGCTCACCACTGAGACCTAGTCTGAGTGAGCAGTTCTTC. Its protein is CASSPLRPSLSEQFF.

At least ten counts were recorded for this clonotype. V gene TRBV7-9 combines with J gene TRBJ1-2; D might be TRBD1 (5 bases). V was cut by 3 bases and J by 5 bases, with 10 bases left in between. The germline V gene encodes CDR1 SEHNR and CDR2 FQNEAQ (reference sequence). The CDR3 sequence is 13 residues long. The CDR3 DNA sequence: TGTGCCAGCAGCTTGGGGACCATTTATGGCTACACCTTC. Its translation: CASSLGTIYGYTF.

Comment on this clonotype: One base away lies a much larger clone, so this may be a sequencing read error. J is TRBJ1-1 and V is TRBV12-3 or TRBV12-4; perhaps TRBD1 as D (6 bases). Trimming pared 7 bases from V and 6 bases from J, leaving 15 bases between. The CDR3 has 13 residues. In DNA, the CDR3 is TGTGCCAGCACACTCCGCGGGGGCTCTGAAGCTTTCTTT. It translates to CASTLRGGSEAFF.

CDR3 in DNA: TGCAGTGCTAGAGATCGGGGGACAGGGAATTCACCCCTCCACTTT. This sequence encodes CSARDRGTGNSPLHF. The chain joins TRBV20-1 to TRBJ1-6; 9 bases line up with TRBD1. Trimming at V came to 0 bases and at J to 7 bases, leaving 4 bases not matched to a gene. The CDR3 loop spans 15 amino acids. Germline V CDR1 and CDR2: DFQATT, SNEGSKA (reference sequence).

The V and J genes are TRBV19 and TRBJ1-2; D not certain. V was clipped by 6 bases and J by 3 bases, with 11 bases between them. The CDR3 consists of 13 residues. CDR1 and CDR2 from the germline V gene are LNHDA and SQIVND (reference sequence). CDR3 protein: CASRPQEHYGYTF. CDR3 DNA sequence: TGTGCCAGTAGGCCCCAGGAACACTATGGCTACACCTTC.

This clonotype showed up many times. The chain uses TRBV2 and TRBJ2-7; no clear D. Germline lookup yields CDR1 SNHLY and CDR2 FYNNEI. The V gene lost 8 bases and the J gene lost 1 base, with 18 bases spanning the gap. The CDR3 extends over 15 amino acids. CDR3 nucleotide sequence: TGTGCCAGCGGCGAAACTTCTTCCCCTTCCTACGAGCAGTACTTC. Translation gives CASGETSSPSYEQYF. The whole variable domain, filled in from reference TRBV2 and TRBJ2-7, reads EPEVTQTPSHQVTQMGQEVILRCVPISNHLYFYWYRQILGQKVEFLVSFYNNEISEKSEIFDDQFSVERPDGSNFTLKIRSTKLEDSAMYFCASGETSSPSYEQYFGPGTRLTVT.

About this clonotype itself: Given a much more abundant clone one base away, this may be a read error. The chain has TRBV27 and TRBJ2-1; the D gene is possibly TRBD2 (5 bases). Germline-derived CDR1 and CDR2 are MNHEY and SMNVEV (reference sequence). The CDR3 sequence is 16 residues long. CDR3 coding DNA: TGTGGCAGCAGTGGGCTTCTAGCCGAAACCTACAATGAGCAGTTCTTC. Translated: CGSSGLLAETYNEQFF.

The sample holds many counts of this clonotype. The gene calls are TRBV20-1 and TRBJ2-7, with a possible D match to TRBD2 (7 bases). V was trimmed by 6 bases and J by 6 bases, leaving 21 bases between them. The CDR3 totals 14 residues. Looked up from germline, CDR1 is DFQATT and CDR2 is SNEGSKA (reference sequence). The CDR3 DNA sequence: TGCAGTGCGAAACGAGGGGGGGGGGCGGTCGAGCAGTACTTC. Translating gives CSAKRGGGAVEQYF.

The CDR3 coding sequence is TGCAGTGCTTGGGACAGGCAGAACACCGGGGAGCTGTTTTTT. Its translation: CSAWDRQNTGELFF. The gene calls are TRBV20-1 and TRBJ2-2, with 8 bases matching TRBD1. The CDR3 runs 14 residues. V shed 5 bases and J 1 base; nucleotides not matched to a gene: 3. Germline assignment: CDR1 DFQATT and CDR2 SNEGSKA (reference sequence).

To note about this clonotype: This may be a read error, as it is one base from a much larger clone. The CDR3 loop reads CTSSESDRNEQFF. CDR3 coding DNA: TGTACCAGCAGTGAATCGGACAGGAATGAGCAGTTCTTC. The rearrangement links TRBV25-1 to TRBJ2-1; 7 bases are shared with TRBD1. CDR3 length: 13 residues. The germline gives CDR1 MGHDK, CDR2 SYGVNS.

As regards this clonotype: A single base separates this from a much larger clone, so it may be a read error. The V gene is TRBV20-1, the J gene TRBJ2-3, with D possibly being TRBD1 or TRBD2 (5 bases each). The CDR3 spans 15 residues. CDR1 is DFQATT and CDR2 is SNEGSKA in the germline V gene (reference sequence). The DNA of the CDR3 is TGCAGTGCTCGCCTTGGGACCGCGAGCACAGGTACGCAGTATTTT. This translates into CSARLGTASTGTQYF.

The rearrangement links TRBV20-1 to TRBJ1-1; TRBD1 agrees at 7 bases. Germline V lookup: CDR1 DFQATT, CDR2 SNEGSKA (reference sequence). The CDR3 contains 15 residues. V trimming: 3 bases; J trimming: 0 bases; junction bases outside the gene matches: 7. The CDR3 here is CSASNRGPMNTEAFF. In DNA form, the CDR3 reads TGCAGTGCTAGTAACAGGGGCCCCATGAACACTGAAGCTTTCTTT.

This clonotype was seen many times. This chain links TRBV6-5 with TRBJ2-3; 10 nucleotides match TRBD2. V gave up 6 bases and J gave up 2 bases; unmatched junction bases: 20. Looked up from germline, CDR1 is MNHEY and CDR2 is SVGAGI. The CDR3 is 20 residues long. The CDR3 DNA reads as TGTGCCAGCAGCTATTTCCCTTGGGCTAGCGGGGGAGTCTACACAGATACGCAGTATTTT. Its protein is CASSYFPWASGGVYTDTQYF.

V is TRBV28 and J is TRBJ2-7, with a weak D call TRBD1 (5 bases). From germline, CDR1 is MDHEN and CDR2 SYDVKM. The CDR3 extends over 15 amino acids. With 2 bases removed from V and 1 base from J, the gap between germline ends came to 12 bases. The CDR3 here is CASSLKGPLSYEQYF. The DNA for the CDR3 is TGTGCCAGCAGTTTAAAGGGGCCCCTTTCCTACGAGCAGTACTTC. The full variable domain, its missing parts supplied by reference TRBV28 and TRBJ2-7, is DVKVTQSSRYLVKRTGEKVFLECVQDMDHENMFWYRQDPGLGLRLIYFSYDVKMKEKGDIPEGYSVSREKKERFSLILESASTNQTSMYLCASSLKGPLSYEQYFGPGTRLTVT.

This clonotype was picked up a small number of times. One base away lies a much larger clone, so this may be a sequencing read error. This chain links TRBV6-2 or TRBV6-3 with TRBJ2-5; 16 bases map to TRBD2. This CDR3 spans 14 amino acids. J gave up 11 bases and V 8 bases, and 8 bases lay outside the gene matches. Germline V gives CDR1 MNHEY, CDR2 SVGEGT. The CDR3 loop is CASGTSGGANEQYF. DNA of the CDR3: TGTGCCAGCGGGACTAGCGGGGGGGCCAATGAGCAGTACTTC.

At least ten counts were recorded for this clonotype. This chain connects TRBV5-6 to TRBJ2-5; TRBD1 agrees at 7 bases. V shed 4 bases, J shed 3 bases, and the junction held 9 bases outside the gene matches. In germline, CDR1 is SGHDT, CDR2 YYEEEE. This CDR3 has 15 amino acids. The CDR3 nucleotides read TGTGCCAGCAGCACTATGGACAGGCTCAAAGAGACCCAGTACTTC. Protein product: CASSTMDRLKETQYF.